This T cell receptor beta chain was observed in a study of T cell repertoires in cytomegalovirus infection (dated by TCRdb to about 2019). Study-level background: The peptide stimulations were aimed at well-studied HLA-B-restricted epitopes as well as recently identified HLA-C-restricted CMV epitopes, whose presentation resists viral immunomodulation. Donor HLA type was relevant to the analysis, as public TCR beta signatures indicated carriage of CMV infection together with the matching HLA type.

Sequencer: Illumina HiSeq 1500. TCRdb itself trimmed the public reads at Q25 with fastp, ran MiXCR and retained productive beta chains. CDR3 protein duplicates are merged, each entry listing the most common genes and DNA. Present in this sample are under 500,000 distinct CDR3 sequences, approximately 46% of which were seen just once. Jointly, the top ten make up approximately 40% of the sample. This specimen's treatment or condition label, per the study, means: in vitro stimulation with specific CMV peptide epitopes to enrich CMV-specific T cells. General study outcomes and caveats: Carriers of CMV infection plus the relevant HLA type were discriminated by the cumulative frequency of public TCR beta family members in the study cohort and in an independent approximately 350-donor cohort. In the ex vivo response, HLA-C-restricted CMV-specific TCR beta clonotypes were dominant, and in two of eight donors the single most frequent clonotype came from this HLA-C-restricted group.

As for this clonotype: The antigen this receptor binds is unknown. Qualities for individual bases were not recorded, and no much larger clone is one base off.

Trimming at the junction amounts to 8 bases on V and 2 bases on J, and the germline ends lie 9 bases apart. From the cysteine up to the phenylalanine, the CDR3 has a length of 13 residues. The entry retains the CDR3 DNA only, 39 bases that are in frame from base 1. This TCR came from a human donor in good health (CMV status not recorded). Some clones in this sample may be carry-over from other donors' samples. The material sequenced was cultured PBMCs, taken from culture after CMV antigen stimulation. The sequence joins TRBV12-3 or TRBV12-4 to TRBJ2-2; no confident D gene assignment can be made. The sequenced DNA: TGTGCCAGCGGATACTATAACACCGGGGAGCTGTTTTTT. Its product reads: CASGYYNTGELFF.